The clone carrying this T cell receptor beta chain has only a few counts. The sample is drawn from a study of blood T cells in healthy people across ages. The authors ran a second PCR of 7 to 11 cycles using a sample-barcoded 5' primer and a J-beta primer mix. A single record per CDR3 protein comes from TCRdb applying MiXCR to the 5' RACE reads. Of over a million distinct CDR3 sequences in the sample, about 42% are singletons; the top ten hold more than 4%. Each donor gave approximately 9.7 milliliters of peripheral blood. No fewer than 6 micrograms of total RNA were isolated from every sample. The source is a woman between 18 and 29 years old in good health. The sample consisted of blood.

The CDR3 nucleotides read TGTGCCAGCACCCCCTCTAGCGACCCCACAGATACGCAGTATTTT. Translating it yields CASTPSSDPTDTQYF. The chain uses TRBV28 and TRBJ2-3; tentatively, D is TRBD2 (6 bases). Deletions cut 7 bases from V and 2 bases from J, with 16 bases between. This CDR3 contains 15 residues. Germline-derived CDR1 and CDR2 are MDHEN and SYDVKM.